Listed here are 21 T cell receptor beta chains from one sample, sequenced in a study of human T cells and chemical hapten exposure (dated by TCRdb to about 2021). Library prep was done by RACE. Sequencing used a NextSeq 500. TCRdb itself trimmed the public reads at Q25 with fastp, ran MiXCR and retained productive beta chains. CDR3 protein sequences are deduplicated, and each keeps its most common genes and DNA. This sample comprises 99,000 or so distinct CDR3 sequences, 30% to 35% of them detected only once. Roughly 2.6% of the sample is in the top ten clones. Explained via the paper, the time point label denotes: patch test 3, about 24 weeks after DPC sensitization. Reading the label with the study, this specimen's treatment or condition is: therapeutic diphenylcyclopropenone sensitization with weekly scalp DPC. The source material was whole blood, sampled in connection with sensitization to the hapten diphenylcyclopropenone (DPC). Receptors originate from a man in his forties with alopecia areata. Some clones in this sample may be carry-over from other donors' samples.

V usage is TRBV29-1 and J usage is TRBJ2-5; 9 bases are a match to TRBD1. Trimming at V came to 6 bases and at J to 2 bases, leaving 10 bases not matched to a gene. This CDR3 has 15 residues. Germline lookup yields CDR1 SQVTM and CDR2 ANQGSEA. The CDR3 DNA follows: TGCAGCGTGGCCACCGGGACAGGGTATCAAGAGACCCAGTACTTC. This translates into CSVATGTGYQETQYF.

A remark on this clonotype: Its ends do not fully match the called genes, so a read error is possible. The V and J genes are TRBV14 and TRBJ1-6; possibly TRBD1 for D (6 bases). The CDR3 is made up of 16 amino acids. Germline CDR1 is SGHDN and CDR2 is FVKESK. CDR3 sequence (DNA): TGTGCCAGCAGCCAATTAAGGGACAAAGGAGATTCACCCATCCACTTT. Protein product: CASSQLRDKGDSPIHF.

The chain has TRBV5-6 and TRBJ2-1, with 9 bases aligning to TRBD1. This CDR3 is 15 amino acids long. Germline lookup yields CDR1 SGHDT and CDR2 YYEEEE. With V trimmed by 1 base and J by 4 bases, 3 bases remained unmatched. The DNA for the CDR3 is TGTGCCAGCAGCTTGCTGGGGACAGGGTACAATGAGCAGTTCTTC. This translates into CASSLLGTGYNEQFF.

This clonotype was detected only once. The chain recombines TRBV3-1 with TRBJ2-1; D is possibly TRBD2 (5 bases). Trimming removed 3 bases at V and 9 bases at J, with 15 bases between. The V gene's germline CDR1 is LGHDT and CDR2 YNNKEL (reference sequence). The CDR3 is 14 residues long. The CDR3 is CASSQAPTRSEQFF. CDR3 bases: TGTGCCAGCAGCCAGGCCCCTACTAGAAGTGAGCAGTTCTTC.

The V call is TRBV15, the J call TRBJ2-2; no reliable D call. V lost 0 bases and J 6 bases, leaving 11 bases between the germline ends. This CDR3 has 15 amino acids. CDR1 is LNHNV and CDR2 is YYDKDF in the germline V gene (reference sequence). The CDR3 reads CATSRDRSPAGELFF. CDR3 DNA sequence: TGTGCCACCAGCAGAGATCGGTCTCCCGCCGGGGAGCTGTTTTTT. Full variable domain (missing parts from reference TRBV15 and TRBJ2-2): DAMVIQNPRYQVTQFGKPVTLSCSQTLNHNVMYWYQQKSSQAPKLLFHYYDKDFNNEADTPDNFQSRRPNTSFCFLDIRSPGLGDTAMYLCATSRDRSPAGELFFGEGSRLTVL.

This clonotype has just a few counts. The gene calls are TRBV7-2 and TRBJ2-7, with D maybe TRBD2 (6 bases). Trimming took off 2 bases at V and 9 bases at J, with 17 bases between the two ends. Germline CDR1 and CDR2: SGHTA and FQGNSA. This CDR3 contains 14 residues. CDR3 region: CASSLSLAVTGQYF. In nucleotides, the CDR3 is TGTGCCAGCAGCTTATCACTAGCTGTTACGGGGCAGTACTTC. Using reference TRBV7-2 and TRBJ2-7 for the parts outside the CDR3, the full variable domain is GAGVSQSPSNKVTEKGKDVELRCDPISGHTALYWYRQSLGQGLEFLIYFQGNSAPDKSGLPSDRFSAERTGGSVSTLTIQRTQQEDSAVYLCASSLSLAVTGQYFGPGTRLTVT.

CDR3 in amino acids: CASSRSGSSYEQYV. DNA of the CDR3: TGTGCCAGCAGCCGCTCCGGGAGTTCCTACGAGCAGTACGTC. This chain joins TRBV4-2 and TRBJ2-7; a weak D match, TRBD2 (6 bases). The V end was cut by 4 bases, the J end by 1 base, with 11 bases between. The germline V gene encodes CDR1 LGHNA and CDR2 YNFKEQ. The CDR3 is 14 amino acids.

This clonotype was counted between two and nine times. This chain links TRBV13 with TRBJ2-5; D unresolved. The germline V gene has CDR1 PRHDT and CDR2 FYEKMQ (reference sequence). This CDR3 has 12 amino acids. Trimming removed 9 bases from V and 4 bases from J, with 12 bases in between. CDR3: CASSQSRETQYF. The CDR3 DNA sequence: TGTGCCAGTTCGCAGTCCCGAGAGACCCAGTACTTC.

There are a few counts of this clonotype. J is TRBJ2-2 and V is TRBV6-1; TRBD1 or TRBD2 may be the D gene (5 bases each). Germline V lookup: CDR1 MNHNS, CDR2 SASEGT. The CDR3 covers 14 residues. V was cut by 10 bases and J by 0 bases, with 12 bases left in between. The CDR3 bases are TGTGCCATCACGGGGCCCGCGAACACCGGGGAGCTGTTTTTT. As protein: CAITGPANTGELFF.

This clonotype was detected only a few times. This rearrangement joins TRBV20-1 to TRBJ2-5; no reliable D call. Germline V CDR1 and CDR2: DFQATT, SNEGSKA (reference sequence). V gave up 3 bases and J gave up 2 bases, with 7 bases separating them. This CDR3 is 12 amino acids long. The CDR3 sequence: CSASEQQETQYF. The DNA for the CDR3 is TGCAGTGCTAGTGAACAGCAAGAGACCCAGTACTTC.

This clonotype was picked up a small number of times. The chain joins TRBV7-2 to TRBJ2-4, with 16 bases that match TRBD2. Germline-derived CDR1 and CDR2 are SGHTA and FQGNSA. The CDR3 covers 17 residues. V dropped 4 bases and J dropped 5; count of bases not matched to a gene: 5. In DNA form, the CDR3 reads TGTGCCAGCAGCTGGGGGACTAGCGGGGGGGGCCAAAACATTCAGTACTTC. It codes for CASSWGTSGGGQNIQYF.

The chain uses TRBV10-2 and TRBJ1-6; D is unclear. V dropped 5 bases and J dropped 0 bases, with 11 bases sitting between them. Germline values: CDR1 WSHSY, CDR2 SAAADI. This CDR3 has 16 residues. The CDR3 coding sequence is TGCGCCAGCAGTCTGACCCGGAGCTCCTATAATTCACCCCTCCACTTT. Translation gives CASSLTRSSYNSPLHF.

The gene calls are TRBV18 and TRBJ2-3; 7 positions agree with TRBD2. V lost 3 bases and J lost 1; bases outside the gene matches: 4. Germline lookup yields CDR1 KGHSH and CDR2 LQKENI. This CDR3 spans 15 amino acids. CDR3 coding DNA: TGTGCCAGCTCACCCCTGGCGGGAGGCACAGATACGCAGTATTTT. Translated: CASSPLAGGTDTQYF.

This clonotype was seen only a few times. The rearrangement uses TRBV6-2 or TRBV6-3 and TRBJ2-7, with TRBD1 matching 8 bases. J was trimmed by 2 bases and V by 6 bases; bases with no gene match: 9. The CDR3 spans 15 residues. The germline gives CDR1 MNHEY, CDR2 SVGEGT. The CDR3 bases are TGTGCCAGCAGCATACCCGGGACAGGAGCCTACGAGCAGTACTTC. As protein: CASSIPGTGAYEQYF.

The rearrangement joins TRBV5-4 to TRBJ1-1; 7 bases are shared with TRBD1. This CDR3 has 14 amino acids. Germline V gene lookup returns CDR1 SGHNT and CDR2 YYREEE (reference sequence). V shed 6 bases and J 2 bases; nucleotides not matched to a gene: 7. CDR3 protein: CASNTNRGNTEAFF. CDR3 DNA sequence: TGTGCCAGCAATACCAACAGGGGAAACACTGAAGCTTTCTTT.

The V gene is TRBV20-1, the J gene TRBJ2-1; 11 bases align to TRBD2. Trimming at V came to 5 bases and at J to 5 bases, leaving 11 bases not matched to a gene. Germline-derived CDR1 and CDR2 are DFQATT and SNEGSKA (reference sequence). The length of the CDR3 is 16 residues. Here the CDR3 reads CSAPPGGSGRDNEQFF. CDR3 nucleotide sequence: TGCAGTGCTCCCCCGGGAGGTAGCGGGAGGGACAATGAGCAGTTCTTC.

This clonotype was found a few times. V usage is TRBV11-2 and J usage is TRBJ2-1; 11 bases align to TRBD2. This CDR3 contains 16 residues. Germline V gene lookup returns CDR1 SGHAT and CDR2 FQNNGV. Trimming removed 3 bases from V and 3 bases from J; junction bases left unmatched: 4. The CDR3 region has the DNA TGTGCCAGCAGCTTTAGCGGGAGGGGTAACTACAATGAGCAGTTCTTC. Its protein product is CASSFSGRGNYNEQFF. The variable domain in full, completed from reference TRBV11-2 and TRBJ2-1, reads EAGVAQSPRYKIIEKRQSVAFWCNPISGHATLYWYQQILGQGPKLLIQFQNNGVVDDSQLPKDRFSAERLKGVDSTLKIQPAKLEDSAVYLCASSFSGRGNYNEQFFGPGTRLTVL.

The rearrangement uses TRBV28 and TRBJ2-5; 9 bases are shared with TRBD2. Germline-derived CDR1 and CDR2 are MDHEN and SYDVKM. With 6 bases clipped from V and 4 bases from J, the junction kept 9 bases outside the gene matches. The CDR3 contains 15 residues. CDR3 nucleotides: TGTGCCAGCAGCATCCGAGCGGGAGGAGTAGAGACCCAGTACTTC. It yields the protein CASSIRAGGVETQYF.

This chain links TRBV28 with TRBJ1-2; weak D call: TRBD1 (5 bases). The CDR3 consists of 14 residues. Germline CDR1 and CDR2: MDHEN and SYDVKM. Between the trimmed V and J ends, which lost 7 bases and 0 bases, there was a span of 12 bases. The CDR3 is CASKWGRANYGYTF. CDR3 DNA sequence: TGTGCCAGCAAGTGGGGACGAGCTAACTATGGCTACACCTTC.

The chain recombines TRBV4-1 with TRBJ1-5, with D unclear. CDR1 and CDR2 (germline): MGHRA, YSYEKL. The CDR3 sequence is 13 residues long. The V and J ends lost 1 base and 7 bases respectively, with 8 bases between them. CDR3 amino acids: CASSQGLQQPQHF. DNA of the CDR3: TGCGCCAGCAGCCAAGGACTGCAGCAGCCCCAGCATTTT.

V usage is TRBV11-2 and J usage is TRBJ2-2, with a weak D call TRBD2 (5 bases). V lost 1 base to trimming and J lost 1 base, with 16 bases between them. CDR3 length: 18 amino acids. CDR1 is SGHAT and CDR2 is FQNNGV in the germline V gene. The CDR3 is CASSLGLGVGRNTGELFF. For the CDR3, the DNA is TGTGCCAGCAGCTTAGGCCTCGGGGTAGGGAGGAACACCGGGGAGCTGTTTTTT.